A selection of T cell receptor beta chains follows, all from one sample in a study of metastatic and nonmetastatic thyroid tumors. From the PCR reads, TCRdb re-called clones with MiXCR. The data show 25,000 to 35,000 clones, about 4.1% seen once. Specimen: blood. The receptors shown here come from a female donor with papillary thyroid cancer or a benign thyroid nodule (not recorded which). Some clones in this sample may be carry-over from other donors' samples. Each CDR3 is given with its conserved first and last residue. D genes are given only for firm matches. Expanded clones are given a class, and other clones once, few, many or no size at all.

J gene	clone size	V gene	D gene	CDR3 DNA	CDR3 protein
TRBJ2-5	.	TRBV19	.	TGTGCCACCAGCCGGGCCCGGCAAGAGACCCAGTACTTC	CATSRARQETQYF
TRBJ2-2	many	TRBV7-3	TRBD2	TGTGCCAGCAGCCCTTTGGCTAGCGGGGCCGGGGAGCTGTTTTTT	CASSPLASGAGELFF
TRBJ2-1	many	TRBV20-1	TRBD2	TGCAGTGCCAACGCACCGGGACTAGCGAGAAATGAGCAGTTCTTC	CSANAPGLARNEQFF
TRBJ2-7	few	TRBV28	.	TGTGCCAGCAGTGCCCTGAAGGGCCCTCGGTCCTACGAGCAGTACTTC	CASSALKGPRSYEQYF
TRBJ2-3	.	TRBV6-2/TRBV6-3	.	TGTGCCATCACCCCTTTCCCCGCAGATACGCAGTATTTT	CAITPFPADTQYF
TRBJ2-3	.	TRBV6-4	TRBD2	TGTGCCAGCAGTGTGCGGGAGGAAGATACGCAGTATTTT	CASSVREEDTQYF
TRBJ1-1	many	TRBV20-1	.	TGCAGTGCTAGAGAAATACAGGACCTGATCCGCGAAGCTTTCTTT	CSAREIQDLIREAFF
TRBJ1-1	.	TRBV12-3/TRBV12-4	.	TGTGCCAGTAGCTCGCCGGGACCGCAGAACACTGAAGCTTTCTTT	CASSSPGPQNTEAFF
TRBJ2-7	many	TRBV4-1	.	TGCGCCAGCAGCCAAACACAGGGCTCATACGAGCAGTACTTC	CASSQTQGSYEQYF
TRBJ1-1	many	TRBV20-1	TRBD1	TGCAGTGCTAGAGATCTGGGTAGGGACAGAATAGAAGCTTTCTTT	CSARDLGRDRIEAFF
TRBJ2-1	many	TRBV12-3/TRBV12-4	TRBD2	TGTGCCAGCAGTCGATTAGCGGGAGGGCCGGTAATAGCCTACAATGAGCAGTTCTTC	CASSRLAGGPVIAYNEQFF
TRBJ2-3	many	TRBV30	.	TGTGCCTGGAACTCTGCCGGAGCAGGTACGCAGTATTTT	CAWNSAGAGTQYF
TRBJ1-1	many	TRBV5-1	.	TGCGCCAGCAGCTTGGCTTCCTCTGAAGCTTTCTTT	CASSLASSEAFF
TRBJ1-1	many	TRBV2	TRBD1	TGTGCCAGCAGCTCTGGACAGGCTGCGGTCACTGAAGCTTTCTTT	CASSSGQAAVTEAFF
TRBJ2-2	few	TRBV19	TRBD1	TGTGCCAGTAGTATAGGCGGGACAGGGGGCTTCGGGGAGCTGTTTTTT	CASSIGGTGGFGELFF
TRBJ2-7	few	TRBV19	.	TGTGCCAGTAGTCCGTACATCGGTAGTAACGAGCAGTACTTC	CASSPYIGSNEQYF
TRBJ1-1	many	TRBV11-3	.	TGTGCCAGCAGCTCCAATTTGGTGGGTACTGAAGCTTTCTTT	CASSSNLVGTEAFF
TRBJ2-2	.	TRBV5-4	TRBD2	TGTGCCAGCTCCGGGGTAGCGGGAGCCGGGGAGCTGTTTTTT	CASSGVAGAGELFF
TRBJ2-7	medium-sized	TRBV15	.	TGTGCCACCAGCAGGGACAGAACCTACGAGCAGTACTTC	CATSRDRTYEQYF
TRBJ2-7	.	TRBV12-3/TRBV12-4	.	TGTGCCAGCAGTCACTGGGAGTCCCACGAGCGGTACTTC	CASSHWESHERYF
TRBJ1-2	.	TRBV6-9	.	TGTGCCATCAGTCGATTCGTCCCAGGCTATTGCTACACCTTC	CAISRFVPGYCYTF
TRBJ2-1	many	TRBV20-1	.	TGCAGTGCTAGACCTAGGGGGGGGCACTCCTACAATGAGCAGTTCTTC	CSARPRGGHSYNEQFF
TRBJ2-7	.	TRBV6-2/TRBV6-3	.	TGTGCCAGCATTCAATGGGTGGGAAGTGCCCGATACGAGCAGTACTTC	CASIQWVGSARYEQYF
TRBJ2-1	many	TRBV10-3	TRBD2	TGTGCCATCAAGGAGACTAGCGACAATGAGCAGTTCTTC	CAIKETSDNEQFF
TRBJ1-1	many	TRBV10-3	.	TGTGCCATCAGTGCACAGGTTAGTGGGACTGAAGCTTTCTTT	CAISAQVSGTEAFF
TRBJ2-7	.	TRBV5-1	.	TGCGCCAGCAGCTTGAGATGGGCGAGCTCCTACGAGCAGTACTTC	CASSLRWASSYEQYF
TRBJ1-4	few	TRBV6-1	.	TGTGCCAGCAGTGAGGGCGGAGGAACTAATGAAAAACTGTTTTTT	CASSEGGGTNEKLFF
TRBJ2-7	.	TRBV11-3	.	TGTGCCAGCAGCCCCGGCCCCCGGAGAGAGCAGTACTTC	CASSPGPRREQYF
TRBJ2-3	.	TRBV5-8	TRBD1	TGTGCCAGCAGCTTGGCACCCGGGACAGGGGGATCAGATACGCAGTATTTT	CASSLAPGTGGSDTQYF
TRBJ2-7	many	TRBV29-1	.	TGCAGCGTTGAAGATCAGGACGAAAGCTCCTACGAGCAGTACTTC	CSVEDQDESSYEQYF
TRBJ1-1	few	TRBV27	.	TGTGCCAGCAGTATAGAGCTGGCGAACACTGAAGGTTTCTTT	CASSIELANTEGFF
TRBJ1-2	many	TRBV28	.	TGTGCCAGCAGTTCACGCTATGGCTACACCTTC	CASSSRYGYTF
TRBJ2-2	.	TRBV6-1	TRBD2	TGTGCCAGCAGGGTAGCGGGGGGCCCCCGGGAGCTGTTTTTT	CASRVAGGPRELFF
TRBJ1-2	medium-sized	TRBV28	.	TGTGCCAGCAGGCGGCCAGAGGGTTCGGGTCGCTACACCTTC	CASRRPEGSGRYTF
TRBJ2-7	many	TRBV9	.	TGTGCCAGCAGCGTAGGACTAAGCTACGAGCAGTACTTC	CASSVGLSYEQYF